This TCR beta chain came from a study of OX40 agonist ivuxolimab in advanced cancers. Across the whole study: Six ivuxolimab dose levels, 0.01 to 10 mg/kg, were given intravenously every 2 weeks. The mean age was roughly 60 years, ranging from 23 to 79, with about four fifths of participants male. Participants could have had prior anti-PD-1, anti-PD-L1 or anti-CTLA-4 therapy, and less than 45% had some.

Assay used: immunoSEQ multiplex PCR; TCRdb lists only in-frame clones, some missing. Here the sample spans tens of thousands of clones, about 92% being singletons. Samples of blood were obtained at baseline, on cycle 4 day 1, and on cycle 7 day 1. Germline CDR1 and CDR2: MDHEN and SYDVKM. The CDR3 contains 12 residues. The ends were cut back, 5 bases at V and 4 bases at J, with 6 bases in the middle. The chain joins TRBV28 to TRBJ2-1; D is ambiguous. Sequencing was performed on CD4+ or CD8+ T cells sorted from blood, taken in a trial of the OX40 agonist ivuxolimab. This receptor was obtained from an adult with an advanced solid tumor such as melanoma, head and neck, liver or kidney cancer. This CDR3 is CASSPRYNEQFF. For the CDR3, the DNA is TGTGCCAGCAGTCCCCGTTACAATGAGCAGTTCTTC.